The 14 T cell receptor beta chains listed next were all sequenced from one sample in a study of blood T cell repertoires in COVID-19. TCRdb keeps only in-frame clones here, not all; method: immunoSEQ multiplex PCR. This sample has roughly 65,000 clones, with about 89% found just once. The sample taken for sequencing was peripheral blood. These receptor sequences come from a woman aged 55 to 70 with acute or convalescent COVID-19.

The V and J genes are TRBV4-2 and TRBJ1-5; no definite D call. The CDR3 consists of 14 residues. V lost 1 base to trimming and J lost 1 base, with 5 bases between them. The germline CDR1 and CDR2 sequences are LGHNA and YNFKEQ. CDR3 region: CASSQGASNQPQHF. The DNA of the CDR3 is TGTGCCAGCAGCCAAGGGGCCAGCAATCAGCCCCAGCATTTT.

This clone was observed a handful of times. The chain is built from TRBV19 and TRBJ1-6; possible D gene TRBD1, 6 bases. Trimming removed 10 bases at V and 7 bases at J, with 14 bases between. Germline V CDR1 and CDR2: LNHDA, SQIVND (reference sequence). The CDR3 spans 13 residues. The CDR3: CATRVTGNSPLHF. CDR3 bases: TGTGCCACAAGGGTTACAGGGAATTCACCCCTCCACTTT.

The V gene is TRBV6-1, the J gene TRBJ2-5, with 7 bases identical to TRBD2. Unmatched junction bases numbered 10, after V lost 2 bases and J lost 7 bases. In germline, CDR1 is MNHNS, CDR2 SASEGT. The CDR3 contains 15 residues. DNA of the CDR3: TGTGCCAGCAGTGAAACCCGGGGGGACGCGGGGACCCAGTACTTC. Protein product: CASSETRGDAGTQYF.

This sequence joins TRBV12-3 or TRBV12-4 and TRBJ1-2; 7 bases match TRBD1. This CDR3 comprises 13 residues. Unmatched junction bases numbered 6, after V lost 4 bases and J lost 7 bases. The CDR3 protein is CASSSTGALGYTF. DNA of the CDR3: TGTGCCAGCAGTTCTACAGGGGCCCTTGGCTACACCTTC.

This chain links TRBV5-1 with TRBJ1-2, with TRBD1 identical over 7 bases. CDR3 size: 13 residues. V was pared by 4 bases and J by 8 bases, with 8 bases of the junction left unmatched. The germline V gene encodes CDR1 SGHRS and CDR2 YFSETQ. As DNA, the CDR3 is TGCGCCAGCAGCCCTCGACAGGGCGAGGGCTACACCTTC. It codes for CASSPRQGEGYTF. The whole variable domain, filled in from reference TRBV5-1 and TRBJ1-2, reads KAGVTQTPRYLIKTRGQQVTLSCSPISGHRSVSWYQQTPGQGLQFLFEYFSETQRNKGNFPGRFSGRQFSNSRSEMNVSTLELGDSALYLCASSPRQGEGYTFGSGTRLTVV.

This CDR3 is CASSFKGQESPLHF. Written as DNA, the CDR3 is TGCGCCAGCAGCTTCAAGGGACAGGAATCACCCCTCCACTTT. The genes are TRBV5-1 and TRBJ1-6, with 8 nucleotides matching TRBD1. CDR1 and CDR2 from the germline V gene are SGHRS and YFSETQ. This CDR3 contains 14 residues. V was clipped by 2 bases and J by 10 bases; unmatched bases: 5.

The chain uses TRBV4-1 and TRBJ2-7; 7 bases line up with TRBD1. The CDR3 runs to 18 residues. With 0 bases clipped from V and 0 bases from J, the junction kept 11 bases outside the gene matches. Germline V lookup: CDR1 MGHRA, CDR2 YSYEKL. For the CDR3, the DNA is TGCGCCAGCAGCCAAGATCTAGGGACAGCTAAATACTCCTACGAGCAGTACTTC. This translates into CASSQDLGTAKYSYEQYF.

The rearrangement links TRBV24-1 to TRBJ2-3, with D perhaps TRBD2 (6 bases). Germline loops: CDR1 KGHDR, CDR2 SFDVKD. This CDR3 is built from 14 residues. V lost 5 bases, J lost 1 base, and 9 bases lay in between. The CDR3 loop reads CATSVSGGTDTQYF. CDR3 DNA sequence: TGTGCCACCAGTGTCTCGGGGGGCACAGATACGCAGTATTTT.

V usage is TRBV6-1 and J usage is TRBJ1-2, with D maybe TRBD1 (6 bases). The CDR3 contains 15 residues. Deletions cut 0 bases from V and 8 bases from J, with 16 bases between. Germline-derived CDR1 and CDR2 are MNHNS and SASEGT. CDR3 loop: CASSEALDSLGGYTF. CDR3 nucleotide sequence: TGTGCCAGCAGTGAAGCTCTGGACAGCCTCGGCGGCTACACCTTC.

The J gene is TRBJ1-1, the V gene TRBV9; D gene uncertain. Germline assignment: CDR1 SGDLS and CDR2 YYNGEE. V lost 4 bases to trimming and J lost 1 base, with 14 bases between them. CDR3 length: 15 residues. Written as DNA, the CDR3 is TGTGCCAGCAGCCCAGGATTGTCCAGGAACACTGAAGCTTTCTTT. Translated: CASSPGLSRNTEAFF.

V gene TRBV4-1 combines with J gene TRBJ1-5; no definite D call. This CDR3 spans 14 amino acids. Germline V CDR1 and CDR2: MGHRA, YSYEKL. V was clipped by 1 base and J by 4 bases, with 8 bases between them. CDR3 sequence (DNA): TGCGCCAGCAGCCAAGGAACATCTAATCAGCCCCAGCATTTT. It is translated as CASSQGTSNQPQHF.

The chain recombines TRBV5-1 with TRBJ1-1; 9 positions match TRBD1. Germline values: CDR1 SGHRS, CDR2 YFSETQ. The CDR3 contains 13 residues. V shed 3 bases and J 4 bases; nucleotides not matched to a gene: 1. The CDR3 sequence: CASSWTGATEAFF. The CDR3 DNA follows: TGCGCCAGCAGCTGGACAGGGGCCACTGAAGCTTTCTTT.

This clone was recorded a few times. V is TRBV30 and J is TRBJ1-5; D perhaps matches TRBD1 (6 bases). The V end was cut by 4 bases, the J end by 4 bases, with 17 bases between. Germline V gene sequence: CDR1 GTSNPN, CDR2 SVGIG (reference sequence). The CDR3 runs to 15 residues. CDR3 nucleotide sequence: TGTGCCTGGACGTCCGGGGCAGGGGATAATCAGCCCCAGCATTTT. Translated, it gives CAWTSGAGDNQPQHF.

The chain combines TRBV19 with TRBJ2-5, with 8 bases matching TRBD2. V lost 5 bases, J lost 1 base, and 6 bases stayed unmatched. This CDR3 has 15 amino acids. CDR1 is LNHDA, CDR2 SQIVND, per germline (reference sequence). CDR3 amino acids: CASSSRRGGQETQYF. The CDR3 bases are TGTGCCAGTAGTTCCAGACGGGGGGGCCAAGAGACCCAGTACTTC.